This T cell receptor beta chain was sequenced during a study of T-cell reconstitution after alpha-beta-depleted transplantation in children. General study points: In patients about two months after transplant, alpha-beta T cells reportedly arose from several hundred expanded graft clones.

This CDR3 is 17 amino acids long. Per the germline V gene, CDR1 is MGHDK and CDR2 is SYGVNS. V was trimmed by 4 bases and J by 0 bases, leaving 13 bases between them. The TCRbeta library was prepared with unique molecular identifiers. TCRdb re-called the PCR reads with MiXCR, one entry per CDR3 protein. The sample has roughly 49,000 distinct CDR3 sequences; around 9% are singletons. Many counts were recorded for this clonotype. The target antigen is unknown. The sequence came from a male patient under 10 years old who had a stem cell transplant for chronic granulomatous disease, so the T cells may come from the graft donor. This chain uses TRBV25-1 with TRBJ1-6; no reliable D call. Sequences were derived from PBMCs, mostly from graft donor cells, sampled 60 days after TCRalphabeta/CD19-depleted stem cell transplant. The DNA of the CDR3 is TGTGCCAGCAGTGCCTATCAGGCGATCTCCTATAATTCACCCCTCCACTTT. It is translated as CASSAYQAISYNSPLHF.